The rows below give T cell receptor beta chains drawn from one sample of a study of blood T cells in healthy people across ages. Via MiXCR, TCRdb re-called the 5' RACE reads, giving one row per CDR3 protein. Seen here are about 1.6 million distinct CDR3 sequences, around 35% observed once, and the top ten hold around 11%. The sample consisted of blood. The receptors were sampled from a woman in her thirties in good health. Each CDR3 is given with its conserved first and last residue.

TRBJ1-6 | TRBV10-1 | CASSDTYNSPLHF
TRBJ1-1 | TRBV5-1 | CASRISGTEAFF
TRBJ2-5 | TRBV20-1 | CSARAPSGDQETQYF
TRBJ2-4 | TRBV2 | CASRFSDRNYEQYF
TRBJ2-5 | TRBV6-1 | CASRLGAAGQETQYF
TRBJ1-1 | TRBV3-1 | CASSHSGGWDTEAFF
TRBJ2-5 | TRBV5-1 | CASSLMLGETQYF
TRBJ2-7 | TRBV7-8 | CARRDSGSSYEQYF
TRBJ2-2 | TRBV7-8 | CASSLLEGASNTGELFF
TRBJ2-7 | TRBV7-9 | CASSLAKGDEQYF
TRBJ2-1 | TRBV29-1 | CSVVSSGRLQFF
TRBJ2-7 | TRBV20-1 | CSARDPFAYEQYF
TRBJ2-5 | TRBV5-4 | CASSLKSGTGGETQYF
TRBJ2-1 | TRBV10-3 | CAISYSEDGSSYNGQFF
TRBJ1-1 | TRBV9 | CASSVGSGTEAFF
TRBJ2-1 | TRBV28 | CASSSWTSGRGNEQFF
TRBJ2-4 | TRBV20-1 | CSARPSGRDNEQYF
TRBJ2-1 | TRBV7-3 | CASSPGTSGPNEQFF
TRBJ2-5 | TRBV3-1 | CASGDSQETQYF
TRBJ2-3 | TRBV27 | CASRLAGWLDTQYF
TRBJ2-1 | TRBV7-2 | CASSLIVMDSLTYNEQFF
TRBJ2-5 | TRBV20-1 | CSARDLRYRGQAETQYF